These T cell receptor beta chains were read from a single sample in a study of cytomegalovirus exposure and HLA in healthy donors. The table came from immunoSEQ multiplex PCR; TCRdb's copy has only in-frame clones and leaves some out. The table lists approximately 70,000 clones, about 94% of them singletons. Sequenced: PBMCs. Receptor source: a woman under 30 in good health and CMV-seropositive. The CDR3 runs from the conserved cysteine through the conserved F or W. A D gene is named only where the DNA matches it firmly. For some rows the clone size is stated as once, few or many, or as a class when expanded; others skip it.

v_gene	d_gene	j_gene	abundance	CDR3nt	CDR3aa
TRBV7-4	TRBD1	TRBJ2-3	.	TGTGCCAGCAGCTTATCAGTGAGGGGGCGCGTAACAGATACGCAGTATTTT	CASSLSVRGRVTDTQYF
TRBV2	.	TRBJ2-3	once	TGTGCCAGCAGTAAAGGACAGCTCACAGATACGCAGTATTTT	CASSKGQLTDTQYF
TRBV19	TRBD1	TRBJ2-7	once	TGTGCCAGTAGTATAGCCGGACAGGGAGACGAGCAGTACTTC	CASSIAGQGDEQYF
TRBV28	.	TRBJ1-4	.	TGTGCCAGCAGTCTGACTCTTAGTGTGGCTAATGAAAAACTGTTTTTT	CASSLTLSVANEKLFF
TRBV27	TRBD2	TRBJ2-1	.	TGTGCCAGCGGGGGGTCAGCTAGCGGGAGGGTCGATGAGCAGTTCTTC	CASGGSASGRVDEQFF
TRBV28	TRBD1	TRBJ1-2	.	TGTGCCAGCAGGGGACAGCCTCATGTTGGGTATGGCTACACCTTC	CASRGQPHVGYGYTF
TRBV5-1	TRBD2	TRBJ2-2	.	TGCGCCAGCAGCTTGGGACTAGCGGGGGGGACCACCGGGGAGCTGTTTTTT	CASSLGLAGGTTGELFF
TRBV28	.	TRBJ1-2	.	TGTGCCAGCAGTTTACCCGTCTCTGCGGGAAACTATGGCTACACCTTC	CASSLPVSAGNYGYTF
TRBV14	.	TRBJ1-1	.	TGTGCCAGCAGCCAAGATAGGGTTAGGGGCACTGAAGCTTTCTTT	CASSQDRVRGTEAFF
TRBV6-1	.	TRBJ2-7	.	TGTGCCAGCAGTGATTTTCGGGGTTACGAGCAGTACTTC	CASSDFRGYEQYF
TRBV27	.	TRBJ1-2	.	TGTGCCAGCAGTCCTCGGACAGCCTCCGGAGGCTACACCTTC	CASSPRTASGGYTF
TRBV6-5	TRBD1	TRBJ2-3	.	TGTGCCAGCAGTGCGACAGGGCATACGCAGTATTTT	CASSATGHTQYF
TRBV28	.	TRBJ2-3	.	TGTGCCAGCTCGGCAGGGCATACGCAGTATTTT	CASSAGHTQYF
TRBV30	TRBD2	TRBJ2-7	.	TGTGCCTGGAGTCCAAGACGACTAGCGGGGGCTTCCTACGAGCAGTACTTC	CAWSPRRLAGASYEQYF
TRBV4-1	TRBD1	TRBJ1-4	once	TGCGCCAGCAGCCACCCGACAGGGGGCAAAGAAAAACTGTTTTTT	CASSHPTGGKEKLFF
TRBV10-3	.	TRBJ1-1	.	TGTGCCATCCGACAGGAGATGAACACTGAAGCTTTCTTT	CAIRQEMNTEAFF
TRBV6-5	.	TRBJ2-2	.	TGTGCCAGCAGACAGGGCTCCGGGGAGCTGTTTTTT	CASRQGSGELFF
TRBV5-1	TRBD1	TRBJ1-6	few	TGCGCCAGCAGCTCGGACAGGGGCGATAATTCACCCCTCCACTTT	CASSSDRGDNSPLHF
TRBV5-8	.	TRBJ2-7	.	TGTGCCAGCAGCTTGGGAGGATATAACTCCTACGAGCAGTACTTC	CASSLGGYNSYEQYF
TRBV5-5	.	TRBJ2-3	.	TGTGCCAGCAGCACGGGAACTCCGGGGTATGCGCAGTATTTT	CASSTGTPGYAQYF
TRBV5-1	.	TRBJ2-2	.	TGCGCCAGCAGCTTGTTTCCCCCGTGGGAGCTGTTTTTT	CASSLFPPWELFF
TRBV27	.	TRBJ2-3	.	TGTGCCAGCAGTTTACTACCAGGTTCTTCAGATACGCAGTATTTT	CASSLLPGSSDTQYF
TRBV7-9	.	TRBJ2-2	.	TGTGCCAGCAGCTTCTTTACGAACACCGGGGAGCTGTTTTTT	CASSFFTNTGELFF
TRBV29-1	.	TRBJ1-5	once	TGCAGCGTTGGGGCGGGTTTGGGGCCCCAGCATTTT	CSVGAGLGPQHF
TRBV18	TRBD1	TRBJ2-5	once	TGTGCCAGCTCACCCCCGACAGGGGGCGGGGGGCAAGAGACCCAGTACTTC	CASSPPTGGGGQETQYF
TRBV2	TRBD2	TRBJ2-5	.	TGTGCCAGCAGGCTAGCGGGGGCTGTGCTTGAGACCCAGTACTTC	CASRLAGAVLETQYF
TRBV28	.	TRBJ2-7	.	TGTGCCAGCAGTTTGTATGTTGCAGGACTCCACGAGCAGTACTTC	CASSLYVAGLHEQYF
TRBV6-1	.	TRBJ1-6	.	TGTGCCAGCAGTAGCCCAGGGTCACCCCTCCACTTT	CASSSPGSPLHF
TRBV28	TRBD2	TRBJ2-5	.	TGTGCCAGCAGTTTACGTATAACTAGCGGGTTCCAAGAGACCCAGTACTTC	CASSLRITSGFQETQYF
TRBV11-2	.	TRBJ2-7	.	TGTGCCAGCAGCGCCACCGGGGGAACCTACGAGCAGTACTTC	CASSATGGTYEQYF
TRBV19	TRBD1	TRBJ1-4	.	TGTGCCAGTAGGATGGGACAGGGGGGTAATGAAAAACTGTTTTTT	CASRMGQGGNEKLFF
TRBV27	TRBD2	TRBJ2-1	.	TGTGCCAGCAGTCCCTCACTAGCGGGTGTTCTCAATGAGCAGTTCTTC	CASSPSLAGVLNEQFF
TRBV28	TRBD1	TRBJ2-2	once	TGTGCCAGCAGTTTAGAAGCACAGGGGGAAGCCGGGGAGCTGTTTTTT	CASSLEAQGEAGELFF
TRBV28	.	TRBJ2-7	.	TGTGCCAGCAGTTCCCCCGGCGGCGAGCAGTACTTC	CASSSPGGEQYF
TRBV4-2	.	TRBJ1-1	.	TGTGCCAGCAGCCACCTCTCGGCGGACACCACTGAAGCTTTCTTT	CASSHLSADTTEAFF
TRBV5-1	.	TRBJ2-5	.	TGCGCCAGCAGGGAAAGTACAGGATCGGTTCTCGAGACCCAGTACTTC	CASRESTGSVLETQYF
TRBV28	.	TRBJ1-1	once	TGTGCCAGCAGTTTATTAGGCACAGGACCCAACACTGAAGCTTTCTTT	CASSLLGTGPNTEAFF
TRBV7-9	TRBD1	TRBJ1-5	.	TGTGCCAGCAGCTTAGCAGGCTCGGGACAGTTTGATCAGCCCCAGCATTTT	CASSLAGSGQFDQPQHF
TRBV7-2	.	TRBJ2-1	.	TGTGCCAGCAGAAAGGGACTCAATCTGAACAATGAGCAGTTCTTC	CASRKGLNLNNEQFF
TRBV7-2	.	TRBJ1-3	.	TGTGCCAGCAGCTTATATCAGGCCAACTCTGGAAACACCATATATTTT	CASSLYQANSGNTIYF
TRBV5-1	.	TRBJ1-4	.	TGCGCCAGCAGCTTGGTTGGCCCTAGGGGAAGTGAAAAACTGTTTTTT	CASSLVGPRGSEKLFF
TRBV5-1	.	TRBJ2-3	.	TGCGCCAGCTTCGGCACAGATACGCAGTATTTT	CASFGTDTQYF
TRBV4-1	.	TRBJ1-5	.	TGCGCCAGCAGCCAAGGGGGGGGACGGAATCAGCCCCAGCATTTT	CASSQGGGRNQPQHF
TRBV6-4	.	TRBJ1-1	.	TGTGCCAGTAAAAGTACAGGGACGAACACTGAAGCTTTCTTT	CASKSTGTNTEAFF
TRBV6-1	.	TRBJ2-1	.	TGTGCCAGCAGCTATCACAATGAGCAGTTCTTC	CASSYHNEQFF
TRBV30	.	TRBJ1-1	.	TGTGCCTGGAGTGTACTCGTATTGGAGAACGAAGCTTTCTTT	CAWSVLVLENEAFF
TRBV27	TRBD1	TRBJ2-1	.	TGTGCCAGCAGTTCCCGACAGGGGATAAGGAATGAGCAGTTCTTC	CASSSRQGIRNEQFF
TRBV5-1	TRBD1	TRBJ2-7	.	TGCGCCAGCAGCCCGGGGACAGGGGCGGGCTACGAGCAGTACTTC	CASSPGTGAGYEQYF
TRBV2	.	TRBJ2-7	.	TGTGCCAGCATACCGGGCGGGGGCTTTACCTACGAGCAGTACTTC	CASIPGGGFTYEQYF
TRBV29-1	TRBD1	TRBJ2-2	once	TGCAGCGTCGGGACAGGGGGCATCGGGGAGCTGTTTTTT	CSVGTGGIGELFF
TRBV30	.	TRBJ2-3	.	TGTGCCTGGAGTGTAGGGGGGGACACAGATACGCAGTATTTT	CAWSVGGDTDTQYF
TRBV13	TRBD2	TRBJ2-7	.	TGTGCCAGCAGCCCCCGGAGACTAGCGGGAGAAATTTACGAGCAGTACTTC	CASSPRRLAGEIYEQYF
TRBV9	.	TRBJ1-6	.	TGTGCCAGCAGCCCGGGAGCTATGGGTAATTCACCCCTCCACTTT	CASSPGAMGNSPLHF
TRBV4-2	TRBD2	TRBJ2-1	.	TGTGCCAGCAGCCAAGAACGGGGGACTAGAGCCAATGAGCAGTTCTTC	CASSQERGTRANEQFF
TRBV7-3	TRBD1	TRBJ2-5	.	TGTGCCAGCAGCTTATCGGGCCAGGGGGCTCAAGAGACCCAGTACTTC	CASSLSGQGAQETQYF